These 32 T cell receptor beta chains originate from one sample sequenced in a study of T cell responses to AZD1222 COVID-19 vaccine. The assay was immunoSEQ multiplex PCR, and TCRdb's table has in-frame clones only and misses some. The table shows approximately 130,000 clones, with nearly 90% occurring only once. Source: peripheral blood, taken 28 days after the second AZD1222 dose. The origin of the receptors is an adult who received the AZD1222 COVID-19 vaccine.

The CDR3 DNA sequence: TGCGCCAGCAGCCAAGACCGGGGGGGACTTTTGGACGAGCAGTACTTC. Its translation is CASSQDRGGLLDEQYF. The chain recombines TRBV4-3 with TRBJ2-7, with 8 bases fitting TRBD2. The J segment lost 5 bases and the V segment lost 0 bases, leaving 9 bases of the junction unmatched. The CDR3 has 16 amino acids. Per the germline V gene, CDR1 is LGHNA and CDR2 is YSLEER.

The J gene is TRBJ2-7, the V gene TRBV10-3, with D unclear. This CDR3 is built from 12 residues. V dropped 8 bases and J dropped 6 bases, with 14 bases sitting between them. The germline gives CDR1 ENHRY, CDR2 SYGVKD. The chain's CDR3 is CAIRAVFGEQYF. CDR3 DNA sequence: TGTGCCATCCGGGCGGTCTTTGGCGAGCAGTACTTC.

The chain couples TRBV5-1 to TRBJ1-1, with no clear D. V was pared by 6 bases and J by 0 bases, with 12 bases between. The CDR3 is 14 residues long. Germline CDR1 and CDR2: SGHRS and YFSETQ. This CDR3 reads CASKTNTLNTEAFF. CDR3 in DNA: TGCGCCAGCAAGACGAACACTTTGAACACTGAAGCTTTCTTT.

This rearrangement joins TRBV7-9 to TRBJ1-4; D is perhaps TRBD1 (6 bases). V shed 1 base and J shed 7 bases, with 13 bases lying between them. CDR3 length: 15 amino acids. Germline V lookup: CDR1 SEHNR, CDR2 FQNEAQ (reference sequence). CDR3 sequence: CASSLVGGVGEKLFF. The CDR3 DNA reads TGTGCCAGCAGCTTAGTAGGGGGTGTGGGTGAAAAACTGTTTTTT. The full variable domain, rest sourced from reference TRBV7-9 and TRBJ1-4, is DTGVSQNPRHKITKRGQNVTFRCDPISEHNRLYWYRQTLGQGPEFLTYFQNEAQLEKSRLLSDRFSAERPKGSFSTLEIQRTEQGDSAMYLCASSLVGGVGEKLFFGSGTQLSVL.

The chain is built from TRBV11-3 and TRBJ1-2, with a tentative D call TRBD1 (5 bases). The V end lost 5 bases, the J end lost 11 bases, and 21 bases lay between the germline ends. The CDR3 length is 14 residues. The germline gives CDR1 SGHNT, CDR2 YENEEA. The CDR3 is CASSKKIGLKGYTF. In nucleotides, the CDR3 is TGTGCCAGCAGCAAAAAAATAGGCTTAAAGGGGTACACCTTC.

The CDR3 loop reads CASSPGYSGNTIYF. DNA for the CDR3: TGCGCCAGCAGCCCGGGATACTCTGGAAACACCATATATTTT. V usage is TRBV10-1 and J usage is TRBJ1-3; D remains ambiguous. Deletions cut 6 bases from V and 0 bases from J, with 9 bases between. Germline V lookup: CDR1 WNHNN, CDR2 SYGVQD (reference sequence). There are 14 residues in the CDR3.

V is TRBV7-8 and J is TRBJ2-3, with D unclear. This CDR3 spans 15 amino acids. Germline lookup yields CDR1 SGHVS and CDR2 FQNEAQ. V shed 0 bases and J shed 3 bases, with 10 bases lying between them. The CDR3: CASSLALPGTDTQYF. CDR3 nucleotides: TGTGCCAGCAGCTTAGCACTTCCTGGGACAGATACGCAGTATTTT.

The chain combines TRBV19 with TRBJ1-2, with no clear D. CDR1 LNHDA and CDR2 SQIVND come from the germline V gene (reference sequence). The CDR3 has 14 residues. The V end lost 1 base, the J end lost 4 bases, and 10 bases lay between the germline ends. The CDR3 is CASSIVQIRYGYTF. The CDR3 nucleotides are TGTGCCAGTAGTATAGTACAGATCCGCTATGGCTACACCTTC. The complete variable domain, with remaining parts taken from reference TRBV19 and TRBJ1-2, reads DGGITQSPKYLFRKEGQNVTLSCEQNLNHDAMYWYRQDPGQGLRLIYYSQIVNDFQKGDIAEGYSVSREKKESFPLTVTSAQKNPTAFYLCASSIVQIRYGYTFGSGTRLTVV.

This chain uses TRBV9 with TRBJ2-7, with D unclear. The CDR3 loop spans 13 amino acids. CDR1 and CDR2 from the germline V gene are SGDLS and YYNGEE. V dropped 0 bases and J dropped 0 bases, with 4 bases sitting between them. The CDR3 here is CASSVDLSYEQYF. The CDR3 coding sequence is TGTGCCAGCAGCGTAGATCTCTCCTACGAGCAGTACTTC.

This clone was picked up one time. The rearrangement uses TRBV12-3 or TRBV12-4 and TRBJ2-1; D tentatively fits TRBD1 or TRBD2 (6 bases each). The CDR3 spans 12 residues. V was pared by 8 bases and J by 7 bases, with 12 bases between. CDR3 sequence (DNA): TGTGCCAGCGACCGAGGGGGGAATGAGCAGTTCTTC. It is translated as CASDRGGNEQFF.

V and J are TRBV4-1 and TRBJ1-1, with 8 bases lining up with TRBD1. The CDR3 has 14 amino acids. Germline lookup yields CDR1 MGHRA and CDR2 YSYEKL. V dropped 4 bases and J dropped 1; count of bases not matched to a gene: 2. Here the CDR3 reads CASSPGQANTEAFF. CDR3 sequence (DNA): TGCGCCAGCAGCCCGGGACAGGCGAACACTGAAGCTTTCTTT.

This clone was seen only a few times. This chain links TRBV10-1 with TRBJ1-3; D unresolved. CDR1 is WNHNN, CDR2 SYGVQD, per germline (reference sequence). The CDR3 has 14 residues. Trimming left V 3 bases short and J 0 bases short, with 6 bases between. CDR3 in amino acids: CASSEDHSGNTIYF. CDR3 coding DNA: TGCGCCAGCAGTGAAGACCACTCTGGAAACACCATATATTTT.

V gene TRBV3-1 (or the pseudogene TRBV3-2) combines with J gene TRBJ1-6; tentative D call: TRBD1 (5 bases). CDR1 is LGHDT, CDR2 YNNKEL, per germline (reference sequence). V gave up 4 bases and J gave up 7 bases, with 11 bases separating them. There are 14 residues in the CDR3. This CDR3 is CASSPGTANSPLHF. CDR3 sequence (DNA): TGTGCCAGCAGCCCAGGGACCGCCAATTCACCCCTCCACTTT.

This chain links TRBV7-3 with TRBJ1-1, with TRBD1 identical over 9 bases. Trimming cost V 5 bases and J 4 bases; bases outside gene matches: 5. CDR1 is SGHTA, CDR2 FQGTGA, per germline. There are 14 residues in the CDR3. The CDR3: CASSRTGVGTEAFF. CDR3 DNA: TGTGCCAGCAGCCGGACAGGGGTGGGCACTGAAGCTTTCTTT.

The sample holds a few counts of this clone. The genes are TRBV6-2 or TRBV6-3 and TRBJ2-5; 13 nucleotides line up with TRBD2. The CDR3 totals 15 residues. The germline CDR1 and CDR2 sequences are MNHEY and SVGEGT. Trimming took 6 bases from V and 5 from J; bases not matched to a gene: 6. In DNA, the CDR3 is TGTGCCAGCAGCTGGACTAGCGGGAGTGGGGAGACCCAGTACTTC. Its translation: CASSWTSGSGETQYF.

CDR3 DNA: TGTGCCAGCAGTGGGGGAACTTTAGGGAATTCACCCCTCCACTTT. The encoded protein is CASSGGTLGNSPLHF. This sequence joins TRBV25-1 and TRBJ1-6; no firm D call. Germline lookup yields CDR1 MGHDK and CDR2 SYGVNS. The CDR3 runs 15 residues. Trimming took off 4 bases at V and 7 bases at J, with 14 bases between the two ends. Using reference TRBV25-1 and TRBJ1-6 for the parts outside the CDR3, the full variable domain is EADIYQTPRYLVIGTGKKITLECSQTMGHDKMYWYQQDPGMELHLIHYSYGVNSTEKGDLSSESTVSRIRTEHFPLTLESARPSHTSQYLCASSGGTLGNSPLHFGNGTRLTVT.

This chain links TRBV7-3 with TRBJ1-1; 10 nucleotides align to TRBD1. There are 15 residues in the CDR3. Germline V gene sequence: CDR1 SGHTA, CDR2 FQGTGA. J was trimmed by 4 bases and V by 5 bases; bases with no gene match: 7. For the CDR3, the DNA is TGTGCCAGCAGCCACTCGGGGGACAGGGGCACTGAAGCTTTCTTT. Amino acids: CASSHSGDRGTEAFF.

CDR3: CASSPTSAGAGELFF. The CDR3 region has the DNA TGTGCCAGCAGCCCGACTAGCGCGGGAGCCGGGGAGCTGTTTTTT. This chain joins TRBV7-7 and TRBJ2-2, with 8 bases aligning to TRBD2. CDR1 and CDR2 from the germline V gene are SSHAT and FNYEAQ (reference sequence). Germline trimming cut 5 bases from V and 6 bases from J; bases unmatched to any gene: 8. The CDR3 contains 15 residues.

The V gene is TRBV20-1, the J gene TRBJ1-3; D gene ambiguous. CDR3 length equals 11 residues. V was cut by 3 bases and J by 7 bases, with 7 bases left in between. Germline V gene lookup returns CDR1 DFQATT and CDR2 SNEGSKA (reference sequence). The CDR3 nucleotides read TGCAGTGCTAGTACGGGGAACACCATATATTTT. Its protein product is CSASTGNTIYF.

The chain couples TRBV7-2 to TRBJ2-7, with 8 bases aligning to TRBD1. After removal of 0 bases from V and 5 bases from J, the junction contained 6 bases not matched to a gene. This CDR3 region has 15 residues. Germline assignment: CDR1 SGHTA and CDR2 FQGNSA. The CDR3 bases are TGTGCCAGCAGCTTAGCCTGGCAGGGGGCAAACGAGCAGTACTTC. Its protein product is CASSLAWQGANEQYF. Based on the CDR3 plus reference TRBV7-2 and TRBJ2-7, the full variable domain is GAGVSQSPSNKVTEKGKDVELRCDPISGHTALYWYRQSLGQGLEFLIYFQGNSAPDKSGLPSDRFSAERTGGSVSTLTIQRTQQEDSAVYLCASSLAWQGANEQYFGPGTRLTVT.

The V gene is TRBV9, the J gene TRBJ1-2; 8 bases are a match to TRBD1. Germline V gene sequence: CDR1 SGDLS, CDR2 YYNGEE. V was clipped by 4 bases and J by 1 base; unmatched bases: 12. The CDR3 length is 17 residues. CDR3 in DNA: TGTGCCAGCAGCTTCGGGACAGGAATCCTTAATAACTATGGCTACACCTTC. This gives the protein CASSFGTGILNNYGYTF.

The chain carries TRBV28 and TRBJ1-4; D is perhaps TRBD1 (6 bases). The CDR3 length is 16 residues. V dropped 0 bases and J dropped 5 bases, with 13 bases sitting between them. Germline V gene data show CDR1 as MDHEN and CDR2 as SYDVKM. CDR3 residues: CASSLWGAKGNEKLFF. In nucleotides, the CDR3 is TGTGCCAGCAGTTTATGGGGGGCAAAAGGAAATGAAAAACTGTTTTTT.

The rearrangement joins TRBV5-1 to TRBJ1-6; the D is unclear. Germline V gives CDR1 SGHRS, CDR2 YFSETQ. Deletions cut 0 bases from V and 5 bases from J, with 6 bases between. CDR3 length: 14 amino acids. The CDR3 DNA sequence: TGCGCCAGCAGCTTGGGGAACAATAATTCACCCCTCCACTTT. Translating it yields CASSLGNNNSPLHF.

V is TRBV10-1 and J is TRBJ2-1; unclear D gene. Germline CDR1 WNHNN, CDR2 SYGVQD (reference sequence). The CDR3 contains 13 residues. V lost 8 bases to trimming and J lost 7 bases, with 15 bases between them. This chain's CDR3 is CASQKMGLNEQFF. In DNA, the CDR3 is TGCGCCAGCCAGAAAATGGGATTAAATGAGCAGTTCTTC.

The V and J genes are TRBV24-1 and TRBJ1-2; 9 bases agree with TRBD1. Germline loops: CDR1 KGHDR, CDR2 SFDVKD. The junction had 3 bases not matched to a gene; V was cut back by 4 bases and J by 7 bases. The CDR3 spans 13 residues. The CDR3 sequence: CATSDYRGLGYTF. In DNA, the CDR3 is TGTGCCACCAGTGACTACAGGGGGCTTGGCTACACCTTC.

This sequence joins TRBV4-1 and TRBJ2-2, with D unclear. The germline gives CDR1 MGHRA, CDR2 YSYEKL. The CDR3 runs to 14 residues. The V and J ends lost 5 bases and 3 bases respectively, with 10 bases between them. The CDR3 DNA reads as TGCGCCAGCAGCTCTATATCCCACACCGGGGAGCTGTTTTTT. It codes for CASSSISHTGELFF.

This rearrangement joins TRBV6-5 to TRBJ1-2; D not resolved. The ends were cut back, 5 bases at V and 0 bases at J, with 7 bases in the middle. Germline loops: CDR1 MNHEY, CDR2 SVGAGI. The CDR3 is 13 amino acids. For the CDR3, the DNA is TGTGCCAGCAGTCCCGCACCTAACTATGGCTACACCTTC. It is translated as CASSPAPNYGYTF.

The chain has TRBV6-5 and TRBJ2-3, with D possibly matching TRBD2 (6 bases). Trimming shortened V by 8 bases and J by 2 bases, and 14 bases separated the two germline ends. There are 14 residues in the CDR3. The germline CDR1 and CDR2 sequences are MNHEY and SVGAGI. The CDR3 spells CASELGLSTDTQYF. The DNA of the CDR3 is TGTGCCAGCGAGCTGGGACTTTCCACAGATACGCAGTATTTT.

The V and J genes are TRBV30 and TRBJ2-1, with TRBD2 matching 7 bases. J lost 0 bases, V lost 5 bases, and 7 bases had no gene match. The CDR3 spans 15 residues. Germline V gene data show CDR1 as GTSNPN and CDR2 as SVGIG (reference sequence). The CDR3 coding sequence is TGTGCCTGGGCCGTGGGCGGGAGCTCCTACAATGAGCAGTTCTTC. It codes for CAWAVGGSSYNEQFF.

The CDR3 sequence is CASSLVGEGLGAGELFF. The CDR3 nucleotides are TGTGCCAGCAGCTTGGTCGGTGAGGGATTGGGGGCCGGGGAGCTGTTTTTT. The chain joins TRBV5-6 to TRBJ2-2; D possibly matches TRBD1 or TRBD2 (5 bases each). The germline V gene has CDR1 SGHDT and CDR2 YYEEEE. The CDR3 runs 17 residues. Trimming took off 0 bases at V and 6 bases at J, with 18 bases between the two ends.

CDR3 nucleotides: TGTGCCAGCAGCTACAGGGGGCAAAATGAAAAACTGTTTTTT. This codes for CASSYRGQNEKLFF. The chain recombines TRBV3-1 (or the pseudogene TRBV3-2) with TRBJ1-4, with 9 nucleotides matching TRBD1. The ends lost 5 bases at V and 5 bases at J; junction bases unmatched: 3. The CDR3 runs to 14 residues. Germline V lookup: CDR1 LGHDT, CDR2 YNNKEL (reference sequence).

This clone turned up a few times. The CDR3 sequence is CASSLNRLSYEQYF. The CDR3, as DNA: TGTGCCAGCAGCTTAAACAGGTTATCCTACGAGCAGTACTTC. The J gene is TRBJ2-7, the V gene TRBV7-2; a weak D match, TRBD1 (5 bases). Looked up from germline, CDR1 is SGHTA and CDR2 is FQGNSA. CDR3 length: 14 residues. V was cut by 2 bases and J by 1 base, with 9 bases left in between.